One sample yielded the 21 T cell receptor beta chains listed below, sequenced in a study of shared clonotypes between healthy human individuals. Profiling relied on immunoSEQ multiplex PCR, and the TCRdb table lists in-frame clones only, not all of them. This table has 2,500,000 or so clones, about 90% appearing once. Sequenced sample: naive CD4+ T cells from PBMCs. Sample subset: CD45RA+ positively selected. These receptors were obtained from a man aged 18 to 29 in good health. Some clones in this sample may be carry-over from other donors' samples.

The chain employs TRBV4-1 and TRBJ2-1; the match to TRBD2 covers 8 bases. The germline CDR1 and CDR2 sequences are MGHRA and YSYEKL. The length of the CDR3 is 17 residues. V lost 3 bases, J lost 3 bases, and 10 bases stayed unmatched. Written as DNA, the CDR3 is TGCGCCAGCAGCCAGCTCCTTCGGGAGGGAAGCTACAATGAGCAGTTCTTC. Translation: CASSQLLREGSYNEQFF.

The V gene is TRBV28, the J gene TRBJ2-7; D remains ambiguous. Trimming removed 6 bases from V and 2 bases from J, with 20 bases in between. The V gene's germline CDR1 is MDHEN and CDR2 SYDVKM. This CDR3 has 16 amino acids. This CDR3 is CASSGRTPALAYEQYF. CDR3 sequence (DNA): TGTGCCAGCAGCGGGCGGACCCCCGCGTTGGCCTACGAGCAGTACTTC.

The chain joins TRBV4-1 to TRBJ2-7; 7 bases map to TRBD1. The CDR3 is 17 amino acids. Germline CDR1 reads MGHRA; CDR2 reads YSYEKL. J was trimmed by 0 bases and V by 2 bases; bases with no gene match: 10. CDR3 residues: CASSQHKTGQSSYEQYF. Here the CDR3 DNA reads TGCGCCAGCAGCCAACACAAAACGGGACAGAGCTCCTACGAGCAGTACTTC.

The chain uses TRBV5-6 and TRBJ1-5, with 7 nucleotides matching TRBD1. V was clipped by 1 base and J by 0 bases; unmatched bases: 4. This CDR3 region has 16 residues. The germline V gene encodes CDR1 SGHDT and CDR2 YYEEEE. CDR3 amino acids: CASSLRTGYSNQPQHF. The CDR3 DNA follows: TGTGCCAGCAGCTTGCGGACAGGTTATAGCAATCAGCCCCAGCATTTT.

CDR3 DNA sequence: TGTGCCAGCAGCGAACTAGCGGGGTCGTTCCACGAGCAGTACTTC. Its translation is CASSELAGSFHEQYF. The chain recombines TRBV11-2 with TRBJ2-7, with TRBD2 matching 10 bases. The CDR3 runs to 15 residues. V lost 5 bases and J lost 5; bases outside the gene matches: 9. Germline assignment: CDR1 SGHAT and CDR2 FQNNGV.

The sample holds one count of this clone. This chain joins TRBV9 and TRBJ2-7, with TRBD1 matching over 8 bases. The germline gives CDR1 SGDLS, CDR2 YYNGEE. This CDR3 spans 14 amino acids. J lost 3 bases, V lost 0 bases, and 2 bases had no gene match. The CDR3 bases are TGTGCCAGCAGCGTAGCGACAGGGGACTACGAGCAGTACTTC. Translating gives CASSVATGDYEQYF.

This chain connects TRBV5-6 to TRBJ1-1; 8 bases map to TRBD1. The germline V gene encodes CDR1 SGHDT and CDR2 YYEEEE. The V and J ends lost 4 bases and 5 bases, in that order; junction bases with no gene match: 13. The CDR3 loop spans 16 amino acids. The CDR3 DNA sequence: TGTGCCAGCAGCCGCGGACAGGGCCTGGTGGGGACTGAAGCTTTCTTT. Translation: CASSRGQGLVGTEAFF.

The rearrangement uses TRBV15 and TRBJ1-1; 7 nucleotides match TRBD1. Losses at the gene ends were 5 bases for V and 0 bases for J; bases not matched to a gene: 9. CDR3 length: 16 residues. Germline lookup yields CDR1 LNHNV and CDR2 YYDKDF (reference sequence). For the CDR3, the DNA is TGTGCCACCAGCGGAGGACAGGCGGGCATGAACACTGAAGCTTTCTTT. It codes for CATSGGQAGMNTEAFF.

The chain uses TRBV28 and TRBJ1-4, with D uncertain. The CDR3 spans 16 residues. Trimming left V 3 bases short and J 7 bases short, with 18 bases between. Germline loops: CDR1 MDHEN, CDR2 SYDVKM. The CDR3 is CASSFDGSLGIEKLFF. The CDR3 bases are TGTGCCAGCAGTTTCGACGGAAGTTTGGGAATTGAAAAACTGTTTTTT.

The V call is TRBV7-2, the J call TRBJ2-6; perhaps TRBD2 as D (7 bases). The V gene's germline CDR1 is SGHTA and CDR2 FQGNSA. V dropped 0 bases and J dropped 0 bases, with 9 bases sitting between them. CDR3 length: 17 residues. The CDR3 nucleotides are TGTGCCAGCAGCTTAGCTGGGGGGGCCTCTGGGGCCAACGTCCTGACTTTC. Encoded protein: CASSLAGGASGANVLTF.

This sequence joins TRBV29-1 and TRBJ2-5; 11 nucleotides match TRBD1. V gave up 7 bases and J gave up 6 bases; unmatched junction bases: 4. The CDR3 runs to 12 residues. Germline V lookup: CDR1 SQVTM, CDR2 ANQGSEA. The CDR3 here is CSDMDRGQTQYF. DNA of the CDR3: TGCAGCGACATGGACAGGGGGCAGACCCAGTACTTC.

This clone was recorded only once. J is TRBJ1-2 and V is TRBV5-6; D unresolved. This CDR3 is 17 amino acids long. Trimming removed 3 bases at V and 3 bases at J, with 21 bases between. The germline CDR1 and CDR2 sequences are SGHDT and YYEEEE. The CDR3 region is CASSYSLLGQADYGYTF. The CDR3, as DNA: TGTGCCAGCAGCTATTCTCTTCTCGGTCAGGCCGACTATGGCTACACCTTC.

The chain employs TRBV29-1 and TRBJ2-2, with D perhaps matching TRBD1 or TRBD2 (6 bases each). Germline V CDR1 and CDR2: SQVTM, ANQGSEA. Trimming left V 4 bases short and J 5 bases short, with 17 bases between. This CDR3 contains 15 residues. The CDR3 loop reads CSVGRGVRDTGELFF. In nucleotides, the CDR3 is TGCAGCGTTGGAAGGGGGGTTAGGGATACCGGGGAGCTGTTTTTT.

This clone has a single count. V usage is TRBV11-2 and J usage is TRBJ2-5; 7 bases are shared with TRBD2. J lost 8 bases, V lost 5 bases, and 8 bases had no gene match. Germline V gene sequence: CDR1 SGHAT, CDR2 FQNNGV. The CDR3 is made up of 13 amino acids. This CDR3 is CASSTRRGGTQYF. The DNA for the CDR3 is TGTGCCAGCAGCACCCGGCGCGGGGGAACCCAGTACTTC.

This clone was detected only once. The chain carries TRBV2 and TRBJ1-2; D remains ambiguous. Deletions cut 1 base from V and 8 bases from J, with 11 bases between. This CDR3 has 13 amino acids. Germline V gene lookup returns CDR1 SNHLY and CDR2 FYNNEI. Written as DNA, the CDR3 is TGTGCCAGCAGTGAAGGTTTTGCAGACGGCTACACCTTC. This translates into CASSEGFADGYTF.

This chain links TRBV18 with TRBJ1-1, with D possibly TRBD1 on 6 matching bases. The germline V gene has CDR1 KGHSH and CDR2 LQKENI. V was clipped by 2 bases and J by 1 base, with 14 bases between them. CDR3 length: 16 residues. The CDR3 loop is CASSPGIDRSNTEAFF. For the CDR3, the DNA is TGTGCCAGCTCACCAGGGATCGACAGGTCGAACACTGAAGCTTTCTTT. The whole variable domain, filled in from reference TRBV18 and TRBJ1-1, reads NAGVMQNPRHLVRRRGQEARLRCSPMKGHSHVYWYRQLPEEGLKFMVYLQKENIIDESGMPKERFSAEFPKEGPSILRIQQVVRGDSAAYFCASSPGIDRSNTEAFFGQGTRLTVV.

The chain links TRBV19 to TRBJ2-7, with a possible D match to TRBD1 (6 bases). V shed 10 bases and J shed 2 bases, with 15 bases lying between them. The length of the CDR3 is 13 residues. Germline values: CDR1 LNHDA, CDR2 SQIVND (reference sequence). CDR3 DNA sequence: TGTGCCACTTCCCGGGACACAGCCTACGAGCAGTACTTC. It is translated as CATSRDTAYEQYF.

This clone was picked up a small number of times. J is TRBJ1-5 and V is TRBV2; D might be TRBD1 (5 bases). Germline V gene data show CDR1 as SNHLY and CDR2 as FYNNEI. V was pared by 7 bases and J by 2 bases, with 15 bases between. The CDR3 consists of 15 residues. The CDR3 DNA reads as TGTGCCAGCACCGAACAGGAGAGTGGCAATCAGCCCCAGCATTTT. Translation: CASTEQESGNQPQHF.

V usage is TRBV2 and J usage is TRBJ1-2, with D unresolved. This CDR3 region has 14 residues. V was clipped by 5 bases and J by 5 bases, with 15 bases between them. Germline CDR1 and CDR2: SNHLY and FYNNEI. The CDR3: CASSQESTEYGYTF. The CDR3 DNA follows: TGTGCCAGCAGTCAGGAGAGTACCGAATATGGCTACACCTTC.

The J gene is TRBJ1-2, the V gene TRBV30; possibly TRBD1 for D (5 bases). The CDR3 runs 13 residues. Trimming removed 0 bases from V and 6 bases from J, with 11 bases in between. Germline V gene data show CDR1 as GTSNPN and CDR2 as SVGIG (reference sequence). In DNA form, the CDR3 reads TGTGCCTGGAGTGTTCGGGGCCCGGATGGCTACACCTTC. This encodes CAWSVRGPDGYTF.

The J gene is TRBJ2-3, the V gene TRBV5-1; D is perhaps TRBD1 or TRBD2 (5 bases each). CDR1 and CDR2 (germline): SGHRS, YFSETQ. CDR3 length: 15 amino acids. The V end was cut by 4 bases, the J end by 1 base, with 13 bases between. The CDR3 loop reads CASSLSGAGTDTQYF. CDR3 DNA sequence: TGCGCCAGCAGCCTCTCCGGGGCCGGCACAGATACGCAGTATTTT.